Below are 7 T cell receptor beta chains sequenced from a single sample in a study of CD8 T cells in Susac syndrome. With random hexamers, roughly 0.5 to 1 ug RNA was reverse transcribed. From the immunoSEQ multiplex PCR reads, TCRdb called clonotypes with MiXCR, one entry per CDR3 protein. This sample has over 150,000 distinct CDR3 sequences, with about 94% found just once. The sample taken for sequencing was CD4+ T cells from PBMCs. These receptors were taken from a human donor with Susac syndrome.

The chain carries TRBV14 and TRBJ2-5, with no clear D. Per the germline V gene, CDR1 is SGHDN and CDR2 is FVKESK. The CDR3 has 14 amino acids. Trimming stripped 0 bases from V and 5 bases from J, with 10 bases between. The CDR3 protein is CASSQDRLGETQYF. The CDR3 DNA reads TGTGCCAGCAGCCAAGATCGACTTGGGGAGACCCAGTACTTC.

CDR3 DNA: TGTGCCAGCAGTTTATCATCAGGGGCCGTCATCAATCAGCCCCAGCATTTT. Translating gives CASSLSSGAVINQPQHF. The gene calls are TRBV28 and TRBJ1-5, with a weak D call TRBD1 (6 bases). CDR3 size: 17 residues. Germline V gene sequence: CDR1 MDHEN, CDR2 SYDVKM. With 1 base removed from V and 3 bases from J, the gap between germline ends came to 16 bases.

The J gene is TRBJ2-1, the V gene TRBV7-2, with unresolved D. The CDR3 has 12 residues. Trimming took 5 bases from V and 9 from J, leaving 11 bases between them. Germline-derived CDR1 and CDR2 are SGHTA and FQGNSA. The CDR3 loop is CASSLLSSEQFF. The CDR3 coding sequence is TGTGCCAGCAGCCTATTATCTAGTGAGCAGTTCTTC.

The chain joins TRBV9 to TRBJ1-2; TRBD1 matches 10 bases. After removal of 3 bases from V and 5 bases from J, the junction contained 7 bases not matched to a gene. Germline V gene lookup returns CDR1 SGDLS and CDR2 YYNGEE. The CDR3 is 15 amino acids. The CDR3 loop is CASSAGTGVGYGYTF. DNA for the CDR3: TGTGCCAGCAGCGCAGGGACAGGGGTCGGGTATGGCTACACCTTC.

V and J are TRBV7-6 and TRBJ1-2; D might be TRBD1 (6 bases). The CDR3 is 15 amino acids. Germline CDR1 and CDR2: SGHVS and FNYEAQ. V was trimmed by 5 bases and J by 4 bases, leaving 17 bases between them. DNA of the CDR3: TGTGCCAGCAGCCGCGCCCCGGGGGGCGCCTATGGCTACACCTTC. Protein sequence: CASSRAPGGAYGYTF.

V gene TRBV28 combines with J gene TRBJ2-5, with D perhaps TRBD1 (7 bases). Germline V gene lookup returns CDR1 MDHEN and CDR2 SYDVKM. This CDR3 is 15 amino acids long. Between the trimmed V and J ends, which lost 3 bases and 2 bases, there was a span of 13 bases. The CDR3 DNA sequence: TGTGCCAGCAGTTTCAGGGGGGTGAGGCAAGAGACCCAGTACTTC. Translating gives CASSFRGVRQETQYF.

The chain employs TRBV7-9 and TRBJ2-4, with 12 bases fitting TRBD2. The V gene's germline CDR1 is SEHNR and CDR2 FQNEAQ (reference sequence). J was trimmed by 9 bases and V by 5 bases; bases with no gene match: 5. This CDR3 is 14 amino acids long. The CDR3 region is CASSVLAGGRIQYF. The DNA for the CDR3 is TGTGCCAGCAGCGTGCTAGCGGGAGGGCGCATTCAGTACTTC.